A single count supports the clone carrying this T cell receptor beta chain. This sample is drawn from a study of T cell changes during pregnancy in multiple sclerosis. The V and J ends lost 5 bases and 7 bases respectively, with 8 bases between them. The germline V gene has CDR1 MNHEY and CDR2 SMNVEV (reference sequence). The CDR3 spans 12 residues. TCRdb's copy holds only in-frame clones and misses some; the assay was immunoSEQ multiplex PCR. There are about 72,000 clones in the sample; 91% occur only once, and under 0.9% lies in the top ten. This specimen consisted of peripheral blood, obtained in the third trimester of pregnancy. The chain has TRBV27 and TRBJ2-2; D remains unclear. This clonotype was obtained from a female donor in good health, enrolled as a control in a pregnancy study. The DNA for the CDR3 is TGTGCCAGCAGTCTTTTCGGCGGGGAGCTGTTTTTT. It codes for CASSLFGGELFF.